These 13 T cell receptor beta chains were sequenced from one sample in a study of human T cells and chemical hapten exposure. One entry per CDR3 protein results from TCRdb running MiXCR on the RACE reads. This sample has approximately 41,000 distinct CDR3 sequences, with around 7.6% found just once. The time point is: pre-sensitization, week 0. Regarding treatment: therapeutic diphenylcyclopropenone sensitization with weekly scalp DPC. The material sequenced was whole blood, taken in connection with sensitization to the hapten diphenylcyclopropenone (DPC). All receptors come from a woman aged 50 to 65 with alopecia areata. Some clones in this sample may be carry-over from other donors' samples.

Ten or more counts support this clonotype. V is TRBV28 and J is TRBJ2-1, with a tentative D call TRBD1 (5 bases). The CDR3 consists of 14 residues. The germline CDR1 and CDR2 sequences are MDHEN and SYDVKM. With 2 bases removed from V and 3 bases from J, the gap between germline ends came to 8 bases. CDR3 in DNA: TGTGCCAGCAGTTTAACAGGCGGCTACAATGAGCAGTTCTTC. Encoded protein: CASSLTGGYNEQFF. Together with reference TRBV28 and TRBJ2-1, the CDR3 gives the full variable domain: DVKVTQSSRYLVKRTGEKVFLECVQDMDHENMFWYRQDPGLGLRLIYFSYDVKMKEKGDIPEGYSVSREKKERFSLILESASTNQTSMYLCASSLTGGYNEQFFGPGTRLTVL.

This clonotype was seen at least ten times. J is TRBJ1-5 and V is TRBV20-1; D uncertain. Germline V gene sequence: CDR1 DFQATT, CDR2 SNEGSKA (reference sequence). With 0 bases removed from V and 3 bases from J, the gap between germline ends came to 12 bases. The CDR3 consists of 15 residues. CDR3 DNA sequence: TGCAGTGCTAGAGATCCGGCCAGCTTCAATCAGCCCCAGCATTTT. Its translation: CSARDPASFNQPQHF.

This clonotype was recorded at least ten times. The V gene is TRBV5-1, the J gene TRBJ1-1; perhaps TRBD1 as D (6 bases). Germline CDR1 SGHRS, CDR2 YFSETQ. Trimming removed 3 bases from V and 5 bases from J, with 8 bases in between. The CDR3 loop spans 12 amino acids. The chain's CDR3 is CASSSQGTEAFF. CDR3 DNA: TGCGCCAGCAGCTCCCAGGGGACTGAAGCTTTCTTT.

This clonotype was seen repeatedly, ten times or more. The chain couples TRBV30 to TRBJ2-1, with TRBD2 identical over 8 bases. This CDR3 comprises 14 residues. V shed 7 bases and J 0 bases; nucleotides not matched to a gene: 5. CDR1 GTSNPN and CDR2 SVGIG come from the germline V gene (reference sequence). CDR3 in DNA: TGTGCCTACCAGAGCGGGAGCTCCTACAATGAGCAGTTCTTC. This translates into CAYQSGSSYNEQFF.

The rearrangement joins TRBV27 to TRBJ2-3; D gene ambiguous. This CDR3 contains 13 residues. Looked up from germline, CDR1 is MNHEY and CDR2 is SMNVEV (reference sequence). V lost 3 bases and J 3 bases, leaving 7 bases between the germline ends. CDR3: CASSFGQTDTQYF. The CDR3 DNA follows: TGTGCCAGCAGTTTCGGGCAAACAGATACGCAGTATTTT.

Many counts were recorded for this clonotype. The chain recombines TRBV29-1 with TRBJ1-1; 7 nucleotides match TRBD1. Trimming removed 6 bases from V and 2 bases from J; junction bases left unmatched: 6. Germline V gene lookup returns CDR1 SQVTM and CDR2 ANQGSEA. The CDR3 sequence is 13 residues long. The CDR3 DNA reads as TGCAGCGTCTCCCGGGACAGCAACACTGAAGCTTTCTTT. Translation gives CSVSRDSNTEAFF. Full variable domain (outside the CDR3, taken from reference TRBV29-1 and TRBJ1-1): SAVISQKPSRDICQRGTSLTIQCQVDSQVTMMFWYRQQPGQSLTLIATANQGSEATYESGFVIDKFPISRPNLTFSTLTVSNMSPEDSSIYLCSVSRDSNTEAFFGQGTRLTVV.

The chain carries TRBV27 and TRBJ2-4; TRBD1 might be the D (5 bases). The CDR3 consists of 13 residues. CDR1 MNHEY and CDR2 SMNVEV come from the germline V gene (reference sequence). The ends were cut back, 3 bases at V and 8 bases at J, with 11 bases in the middle. CDR3 sequence reads: CASSFVVGHIQYF. The CDR3 DNA is TGTGCCAGCAGTTTCGTTGTGGGGCACATTCAGTACTTC.

This clonotype was observed at least ten times. The chain carries TRBV6-2 or TRBV6-3 and TRBJ2-3, with 15 bases aligning to TRBD2. The junction had 13 bases not matched to a gene; V was cut back by 4 bases and J by 8 bases. CDR3 length: 18 residues. CDR1 is MNHEY and CDR2 is SVGEGT in the germline V gene. The CDR3 bases are TGTGCCAGCAGTTCCCTTGACGGGACTAGCGGGAGGAGAGGTACGCAGTATTTT. This codes for CASSSLDGTSGRRGTQYF.

This clonotype was picked up many times. The chain employs TRBV29-1 and TRBJ1-1, with TRBD1 as a possible D gene (5 bases). The germline CDR1 and CDR2 sequences are SQVTM and ANQGSEA. CDR3 length: 12 amino acids. Deletions cut 7 bases from V and 4 bases from J, with 13 bases between. The CDR3 coding sequence is TGCAGCGCCCTACAGGTAACCACTGAAGCTTTCTTT. Its protein is CSALQVTTEAFF.

This clonotype was seen ten or more times. V and J are TRBV7-8 and TRBJ2-7, with TRBD2 identical over 8 bases. The CDR3 has 17 amino acids. The germline V gene has CDR1 SGHVS and CDR2 FQNEAQ. Trimming cost V 4 bases and J 7 bases; bases outside gene matches: 18. The CDR3 bases are TGTGCCAGCAGCTACTCTTCGGGTAGCGGGAAGGTGGGGGAGCAGTACTTC. It yields the protein CASSYSSGSGKVGEQYF.

This clonotype came up many times. The chain uses TRBV6-5 and TRBJ2-4; TRBD2 might be the D (6 bases). This CDR3 has 16 amino acids. The germline V and J ends were trimmed by 2 bases and 6 bases, with 17 bases remaining between them. Germline V gene data show CDR1 as MNHEY and CDR2 as SVGAGI. The CDR3 DNA follows: TGTGCCAGCAGTTACCTGGGGACTTGGGGACGAAACATTCAGTACTTC. This translates into CASSYLGTWGRNIQYF.

This chain connects TRBV20-1 to TRBJ2-3; the D call may be TRBD1 or TRBD2 (5 bases each). Trimming pared 6 bases from V and 6 bases from J, leaving 16 bases between. This CDR3 has 13 residues. From germline, CDR1 is DFQATT and CDR2 SNEGSKA (reference sequence). In nucleotides, the CDR3 is TGCAGTGCCGAGGGGCGCCGCCGGGATACGCAGTATTTT. This translates into CSAEGRRRDTQYF.

This clonotype was counted a few times. The V gene is TRBV10-1, the J gene TRBJ2-1; 7 nucleotides line up with TRBD1. There are 15 residues in the CDR3. Germline lookup yields CDR1 WNHNN and CDR2 SYGVQD (reference sequence). The trim removed 6 bases at V and 6 bases at J, leaving 11 bases unmatched. The CDR3 protein is CASSFSGGLGNEQFF. CDR3 sequence (DNA): TGCGCCAGCAGCTTCTCAGGGGGTCTGGGCAATGAGCAGTTCTTC.